This T cell receptor beta chain emerged from a study of OX40 agonist ivuxolimab in advanced cancers. Repertoires were generated with immunoSEQ multiplex PCR, while TCRdb's copy carries only in-frame clones and drops some. The data show about 110,000 clones, with 90% seen just once and around 0.5% held by the top ten. Germline V gene sequence: CDR1 MGHRA, CDR2 YSYEKL. Unmatched junction bases numbered 3, after V lost 4 bases and J lost 2 bases. The CDR3 extends over 15 amino acids. The source was CD4+ or CD8+ T cells sorted from blood, collected in a trial of the OX40 agonist ivuxolimab. J is TRBJ2-1 and V is TRBV4-1; TRBD1 aligns across 9 bases. This receptor was obtained from an adult with an advanced solid tumor such as melanoma, head and neck, liver or kidney cancer. CDR3 sequence: CASSPQGAAYNEQFF. The DNA of the CDR3 is TGCGCCAGCAGCCCACAGGGGGCCGCCTACAATGAGCAGTTCTTC.